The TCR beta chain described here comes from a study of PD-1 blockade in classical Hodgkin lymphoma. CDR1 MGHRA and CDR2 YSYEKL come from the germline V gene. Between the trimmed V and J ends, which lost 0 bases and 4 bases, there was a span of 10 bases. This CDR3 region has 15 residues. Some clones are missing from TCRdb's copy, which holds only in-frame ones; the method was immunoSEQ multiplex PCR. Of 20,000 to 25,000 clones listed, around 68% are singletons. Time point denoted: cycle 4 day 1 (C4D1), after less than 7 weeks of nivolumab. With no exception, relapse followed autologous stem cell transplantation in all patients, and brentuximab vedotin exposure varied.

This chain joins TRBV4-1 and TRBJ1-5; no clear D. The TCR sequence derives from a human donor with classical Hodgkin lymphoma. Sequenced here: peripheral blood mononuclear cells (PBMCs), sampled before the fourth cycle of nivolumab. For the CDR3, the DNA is TGCGCCAGCAGCCAAGATGGGCAGCTGAATCAGCCCCAGCATTTT. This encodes CASSQDGQLNQPQHF.